The 20 T cell receptor beta chains reported below all come from one sample, sequenced in a study of long-term antiretroviral therapy in people with HIV. Researchers ran immunoSEQ v3.0 at survey level. The assay was immunoSEQ multiplex PCR, and TCRdb's table has in-frame clones only and misses some. The data contain 25,000 to 30,000 clones, approximately 88% of them singletons. Material: unsorted PBMCs, obtained 2.7 to 2.9 years after starting antiretroviral therapy. The source is a man aged 30 to 45 with HIV.

V gene TRBV9 combines with J gene TRBJ2-3, with no clear D. The germline gives CDR1 SGDLS, CDR2 YYNGEE. V was clipped by 0 bases and J by 10 bases, with 15 bases between them. This CDR3 contains 14 residues. CDR3 nucleotide sequence: TGTGCCAGCAGCGTAGCCCGGTCGCTTGGCGCGCAGTATTTT. Translation: CASSVARSLGAQYF.

This chain joins TRBV7-3 and TRBJ2-3; D perhaps matches TRBD2 (7 bases). V was cut by 2 bases and J by 1 base, with 10 bases left in between. CDR1 SGHTA and CDR2 FQGTGA come from the germline V gene. This CDR3 contains 15 residues. As DNA, the CDR3 is TGTGCCAGCAGCTTAGGAGGGGGGGGCACAGATACGCAGTATTTT. It translates to CASSLGGGGTDTQYF.

V is TRBV7-9 and J is TRBJ2-1; 9 bases fit TRBD2. CDR1 and CDR2 (germline): SEHNR, FQNEAQ (reference sequence). Trimming at V came to 5 bases and at J to 7 bases, leaving 9 bases not matched to a gene. CDR3 length: 15 amino acids. The CDR3 loop reads CASSPRRGRENEQFF. The CDR3 nucleotides are TGTGCCAGCAGCCCCCGCCGCGGGAGGGAGAATGAGCAGTTCTTC.

This clone appeared a few times. The genes are TRBV27 and TRBJ1-5; TRBD1 might be the D (5 bases). Germline V CDR1 and CDR2: MNHEY, SMNVEV (reference sequence). With 8 bases removed from V and 8 bases from J, the gap between germline ends came to 22 bases. This CDR3 comprises 15 residues. CDR3 in DNA: TGTGCCAGCTCCGGGACCTCAACCGAATTGGAGCCCCAGCATTTT. This translates into CASSGTSTELEPQHF.

The rearrangement uses TRBV6-5 and TRBJ2-5; TRBD2 is a possible D gene (6 bases). The germline V gene encodes CDR1 MNHEY and CDR2 SVGAGI. The V and J ends lost 6 bases and 2 bases respectively, with 10 bases between them. The CDR3 has 13 amino acids. CDR3 sequence (DNA): TGTGCCAGCAGCAGGACTACTCAAGAGACCCAGTACTTC. Translation: CASSRTTQETQYF.

This chain connects TRBV28 to TRBJ2-5; 8 bases are a match to TRBD2. V lost 6 bases and J lost 3; bases outside the gene matches: 6. This CDR3 is 14 amino acids long. CDR1 is MDHEN and CDR2 is SYDVKM in the germline V gene. The CDR3 nucleotides are TGTGCCAGCAGCCGGGGGGGTCCCGAAGAGACCCAGTACTTC. Its protein product is CASSRGGPEETQYF.

The chain carries TRBV5-1 and TRBJ2-1; 9 positions agree with TRBD2. In germline, CDR1 is SGHRS, CDR2 YFSETQ. V was pared by 0 bases and J by 8 bases, with 9 bases of the junction left unmatched. The CDR3 extends over 16 amino acids. CDR3 in amino acids: CASSLEWRGGLDEQFF. In nucleotides, the CDR3 is TGCGCCAGCAGCTTGGAATGGCGGGGGGGCCTGGATGAGCAGTTCTTC.

The CDR3 spells CSVWAGAGTEAFF. The CDR3 coding sequence is TGCAGCGTTTGGGCGGGGGCAGGGACTGAAGCTTTCTTT. The V and J genes are TRBV29-1 and TRBJ1-1, with D perhaps matching TRBD1 (6 bases). The CDR3 length is 13 residues. Trimming took off 5 bases at V and 5 bases at J, with 15 bases between the two ends. Germline CDR1 reads SQVTM; CDR2 reads ANQGSEA.

The rearrangement uses TRBV9 and TRBJ1-4; no clear D. Trimming shortened V by 4 bases and J by 8 bases, and 18 bases separated the two germline ends. The CDR3 has 15 residues. Germline V gene data show CDR1 as SGDLS and CDR2 as YYNGEE. The CDR3 DNA sequence: TGTGCCAGCAGCTCAAGACGGGGAGTGCAAGAAAAACTGTTTTTT. Its translation is CASSSRRGVQEKLFF.

This chain uses TRBV5-1 with TRBJ2-1; D uncertain. The length of the CDR3 is 14 residues. V was pared by 6 bases and J by 9 bases, with 19 bases between. Germline V gene lookup returns CDR1 SGHRS and CDR2 YFSETQ. CDR3 DNA sequence: TGCGCCAGCATTTCGGACGGTCTAGTAGGTGAGCAGTTCTTC. The encoded protein is CASISDGLVGEQFF.

The chain recombines TRBV7-2 with TRBJ2-2; possibly TRBD2 for D (5 bases). CDR3 size: 13 residues. Trimming removed 5 bases at V and 8 bases at J, with 12 bases between. CDR1 SGHTA and CDR2 FQGNSA come from the germline V gene. The CDR3 reads CASSARTGGELFF. The CDR3 DNA follows: TGTGCCAGCAGCGCCCGAACGGGGGGGGAGCTGTTTTTT.

J is TRBJ1-2 and V is TRBV6-5, with D possibly matching TRBD1 (5 bases). Between the trimmed V and J ends, which lost 6 bases and 8 bases, there was a span of 22 bases. CDR3 length: 15 amino acids. Germline V lookup: CDR1 MNHEY, CDR2 SVGAGI. The CDR3 bases are TGTGCCAGCAGCCCACTCGGAAAGGGACCCAGCGGCTACACCTTC. It encodes CASSPLGKGPSGYTF.

V gene TRBV13 combines with J gene TRBJ2-1, with D possibly being TRBD1 (6 bases). The CDR3 loop spans 13 amino acids. CDR1 and CDR2 from the germline V gene are PRHDT and FYEKMQ (reference sequence). The V end was cut by 5 bases, the J end by 5 bases, with 10 bases between. The CDR3 nucleotides read TGTGCCAGCAGCACCTGGACAGACAATGAGCAGTTCTTC. Its protein product is CASSTWTDNEQFF.

V usage is TRBV7-9 and J usage is TRBJ2-7; 7 nucleotides align to TRBD1. The ends lost 1 base at V and 4 bases at J; junction bases unmatched: 7. CDR1 is SEHNR, CDR2 FQNEAQ, per germline (reference sequence). The CDR3 consists of 15 residues. CDR3 in DNA: TGTGCCAGCAGCTTAGACAGGGGTGGTTTATACGAGCAGTACTTC. This gives the protein CASSLDRGGLYEQYF.

The rearrangement uses TRBV7-2 and TRBJ2-1; 7 bases match TRBD2. V dropped 3 bases and J dropped 9; count of bases not matched to a gene: 11. This CDR3 has 15 residues. The germline CDR1 and CDR2 sequences are SGHTA and FQGNSA. The CDR3 DNA follows: TGTGCCAGCAGCTTCCTTAATTGGGAGCGGGGTGAGCAGTTCTTC. This encodes CASSFLNWERGEQFF.

This rearrangement joins TRBV27 to TRBJ2-3, with 8 bases fitting TRBD1. Germline CDR1 is MNHEY and CDR2 is SMNVEV (reference sequence). The V gene end was trimmed by 5 bases and the J gene end by 4 bases; junction bases not matched to a gene: 5. This CDR3 spans 14 amino acids. The DNA for the CDR3 is TGTGCCAGCAGTCTCTCACAGGGGGCAGATACGCAGTATTTT. Residues: CASSLSQGADTQYF.

The chain joins TRBV19 to TRBJ2-3, with D perhaps matching TRBD1 or TRBD2 (5 bases each). Looked up from germline, CDR1 is LNHDA and CDR2 is SQIVND (reference sequence). The CDR3 loop spans 15 amino acids. The ends were cut back, 4 bases at V and 6 bases at J, with 17 bases in the middle. The CDR3 protein is CASSTPGPATDTQYF. CDR3 DNA sequence: TGTGCCAGTAGTACACCGGGACCCGCCACGGATACGCAGTATTTT.

This clone has only one observation. The chain uses TRBV6-1 and TRBJ2-4, with D possibly matching TRBD1 (6 bases). The germline V gene encodes CDR1 MNHNS and CDR2 SASEGT. V lost 2 bases and J lost 7, with 9 bases in between. CDR3 length: 13 residues. The CDR3 region has the DNA TGTGCCAGCAGTGAATCGCAGGGGAACATTCAGTACTTC. Translation gives CASSESQGNIQYF.

This clone was seen once. V and J are TRBV2 and TRBJ2-1; 8 positions agree with TRBD2. V lost 4 bases and J lost 5; bases outside the gene matches: 4. Germline CDR1 SNHLY, CDR2 FYNNEI. The CDR3 runs 14 residues. The DNA of the CDR3 is TGTGCCAGCAGTGTCGGGGGGGCCGACAATGAGCAGTTCTTC. Encoded protein: CASSVGGADNEQFF.

This rearrangement joins TRBV30 to TRBJ1-6, with no clear D. From germline, CDR1 is GTSNPN and CDR2 SVGIG (reference sequence). Trimming pared 2 bases from V and 6 bases from J, leaving 20 bases between. This CDR3 is 17 amino acids long. CDR3 sequence reads: CAWSPPPPVRRNSPLHF. CDR3 nucleotide sequence: TGTGCCTGGAGTCCCCCGCCCCCCGTTAGGCGTAATTCACCCCTCCACTTT.